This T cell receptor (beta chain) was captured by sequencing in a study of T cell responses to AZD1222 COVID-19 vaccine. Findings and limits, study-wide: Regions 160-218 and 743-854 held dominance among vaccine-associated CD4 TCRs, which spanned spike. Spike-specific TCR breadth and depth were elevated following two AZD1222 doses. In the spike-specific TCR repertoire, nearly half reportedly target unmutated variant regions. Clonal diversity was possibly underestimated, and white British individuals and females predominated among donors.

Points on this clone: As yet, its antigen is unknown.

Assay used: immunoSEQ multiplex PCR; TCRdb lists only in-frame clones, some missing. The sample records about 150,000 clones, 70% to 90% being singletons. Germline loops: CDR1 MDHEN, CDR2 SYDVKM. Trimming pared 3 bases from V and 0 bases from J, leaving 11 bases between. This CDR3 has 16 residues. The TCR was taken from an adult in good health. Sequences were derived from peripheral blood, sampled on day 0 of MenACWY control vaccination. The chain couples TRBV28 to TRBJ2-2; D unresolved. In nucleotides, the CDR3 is TGTGCCAGCAGTTTTTGGGAACAACCGAACACCGGGGAGCTGTTTTTT. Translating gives CASSFWEQPNTGELFF.